There are a few counts of the clone carrying this T cell receptor (beta chain). Its antigen is unknown. TCRdb re-analysed the 5' RACE reads in MiXCR, keeping a single row per CDR3 protein. In the table there are approximately 490,000 distinct CDR3 sequences, about 20% of which are singletons. This sample was included in a study of identical twins. Findings and caveats of the study: Among monozygotic twins, out-of-frame TCR alpha sharing exceeded what models predicted.

The germline V gene has CDR1 KGHSH and CDR2 LQKENI. V was trimmed by 2 bases and J by 0 bases, leaving 11 bases between them. The CDR3 totals 16 residues. The same specimen was also included in a second study, on yellow fever vaccine responses in identical twins.

The chain uses TRBV18 and TRBJ1-3, with D possibly being TRBD1 (6 bases). The TCR was taken from a woman between 18 and 29 years old in good health. The sample consisted of CD4+ T cells sorted from blood. CDR3 DNA sequence: TGTGCCAGCTCACCAACCGGGACACCCTCTGGAAACACCATATATTTT. Translation: CASSPTGTPSGNTIYF. The whole variable domain, filled in from reference TRBV18 and TRBJ1-3, reads NAGVMQNPRHLVRRRGQEARLRCSPMKGHSHVYWYRQLPEEGLKFMVYLQKENIIDESGMPKERFSAEFPKEGPSILRIQQVVRGDSAAYFCASSPTGTPSGNTIYFGEGSWLTVV.